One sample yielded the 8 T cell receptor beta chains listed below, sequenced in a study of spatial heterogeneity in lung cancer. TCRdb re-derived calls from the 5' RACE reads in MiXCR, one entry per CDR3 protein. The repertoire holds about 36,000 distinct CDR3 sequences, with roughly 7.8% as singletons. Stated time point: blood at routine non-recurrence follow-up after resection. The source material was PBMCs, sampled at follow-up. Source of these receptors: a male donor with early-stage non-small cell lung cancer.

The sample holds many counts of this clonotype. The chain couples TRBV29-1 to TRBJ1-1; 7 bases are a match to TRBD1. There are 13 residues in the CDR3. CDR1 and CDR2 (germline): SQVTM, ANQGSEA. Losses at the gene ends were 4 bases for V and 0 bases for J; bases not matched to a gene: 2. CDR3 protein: CSVGTGLNTEAFF. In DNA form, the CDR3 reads TGCAGCGTTGGGACAGGTTTGAACACTGAAGCTTTCTTT.

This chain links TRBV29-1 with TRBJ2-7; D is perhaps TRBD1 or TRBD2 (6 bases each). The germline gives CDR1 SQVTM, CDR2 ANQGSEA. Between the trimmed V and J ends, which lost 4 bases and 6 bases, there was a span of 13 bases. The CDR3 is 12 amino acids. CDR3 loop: CSVAGARAEQYF. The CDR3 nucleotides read TGCAGCGTTGCGGGGGCGCGAGCCGAGCAGTACTTC.

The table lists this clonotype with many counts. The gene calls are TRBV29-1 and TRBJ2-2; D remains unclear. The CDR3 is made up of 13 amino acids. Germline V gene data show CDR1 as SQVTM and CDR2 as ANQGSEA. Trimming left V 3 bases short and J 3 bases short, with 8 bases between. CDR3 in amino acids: CSVEAGYTGELFF. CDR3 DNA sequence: TGCAGCGTTGAGGCAGGTTACACCGGGGAGCTGTTTTTT.

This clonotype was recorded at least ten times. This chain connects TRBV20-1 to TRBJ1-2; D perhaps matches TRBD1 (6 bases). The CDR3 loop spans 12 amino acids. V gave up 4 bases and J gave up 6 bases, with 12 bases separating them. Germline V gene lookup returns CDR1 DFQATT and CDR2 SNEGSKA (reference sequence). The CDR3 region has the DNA TGCAGTGCTACGTTTCGACAGGATGGCTACACCTTC. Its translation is CSATFRQDGYTF.

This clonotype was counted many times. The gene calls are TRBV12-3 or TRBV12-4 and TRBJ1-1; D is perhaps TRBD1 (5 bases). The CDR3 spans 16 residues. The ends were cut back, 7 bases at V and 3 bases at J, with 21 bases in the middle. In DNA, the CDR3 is TGTGCCAGCATGAGGACCTTGTTGGGGGGGGACACTGAAGCTTTCTTT. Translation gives CASMRTLLGGDTEAFF.

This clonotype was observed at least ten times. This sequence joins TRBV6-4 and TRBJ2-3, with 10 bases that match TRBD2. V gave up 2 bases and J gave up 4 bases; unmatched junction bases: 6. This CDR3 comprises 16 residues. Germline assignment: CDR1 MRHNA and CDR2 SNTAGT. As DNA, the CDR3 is TGTGCCAGCAGTGACGGAGCTAGCGGGGGCCCAGATACGCAGTATTTT. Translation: CASSDGASGGPDTQYF.

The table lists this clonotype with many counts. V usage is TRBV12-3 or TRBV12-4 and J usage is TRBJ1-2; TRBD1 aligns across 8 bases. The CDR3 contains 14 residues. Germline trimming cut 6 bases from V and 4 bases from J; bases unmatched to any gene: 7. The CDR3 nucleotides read TGTGCCAGCAGGCCCACCACAGGGGGCTATGGCTACACCTTC. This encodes CASRPTTGGYGYTF.

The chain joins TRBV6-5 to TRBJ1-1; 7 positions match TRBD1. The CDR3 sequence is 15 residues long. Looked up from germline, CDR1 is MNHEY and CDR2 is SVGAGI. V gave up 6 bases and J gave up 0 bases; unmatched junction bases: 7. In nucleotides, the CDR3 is TGTGCCAGCAGGCCCACAGGGGCGATGAACACTGAAGCTTTCTTT. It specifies CASRPTGAMNTEAFF.